This T cell receptor (beta chain) emerged from a study of T-cell memory formation after mild COVID-19. Study context: TCR clusters largely stayed donor specific. Regarding the study as a whole: CM and EM subsets held most contracting CD4+ clones; EMRA held CD8+ ones.

The V segment lost 3 bases and the J segment 1 base; nucleotides outside the gene matches: 8. This CDR3 comprises 16 residues. Germline V CDR1 and CDR2: SNHLY, FYNNEI. UMIs and sample barcodes were carried by the TCR alpha and TCR beta cDNA libraries that 5'RACE produced using constant-segment primers. MiXCR was run by TCRdb on the 5' RACE reads, yielding one entry per CDR3 protein. Of about 210,000 distinct CDR3 sequences in the sample, roughly a tenth were seen once. There are a few counts of this clonotype. Its antigen is currently unknown. The sequence was obtained from a man younger than 35 who had mild COVID-19 (a few samples of this study predate the infection). Cell type and time point are not known. The chain carries TRBV2 and TRBJ2-5; 7 bases are shared with TRBD2. The sample taken for sequencing was PBMCs or a T cell subset sorted from them (not recorded which). The DNA for the CDR3 is TGTGCCAGCAGTGAGACGGGGCGGGGGATCCAAGAGACCCAGTACTTC. Its protein is CASSETGRGIQETQYF.